This T cell receptor (beta chain) derives from a study of beta chain features in type 1 diabetes. This clone was picked up a small number of times. Its antigen is unknown. The germline V gene encodes CDR1 GTSNPN and CDR2 SVGIG (reference sequence). The CDR3 loop spans 15 amino acids. V lost 8 bases and J 0 bases, leaving 14 bases between the germline ends. Study results and limitations: Equally in patients and controls, shorter templates might have been favored by PCR.

Isolated RNA was reverse transcribed in full, so expressed TCRB transcripts were sequenced. TCRdb keeps only in-frame clones here, not all; method: immunoSEQ multiplex PCR. The sample lists just over 600,000 clones; around 15% were seen once. The clonotype comes from a man between 18 and 35 years old in good health. The chain links TRBV30 to TRBJ2-6; possibly TRBD1 for D (5 bases). Sequenced: naive CD4+ T cells from blood. In nucleotides, the CDR3 is TGTGCCGGTAAAGGACAAATCTCTGGGGCCAACGTCCTGACTTTC. This codes for CAGKGQISGANVLTF.